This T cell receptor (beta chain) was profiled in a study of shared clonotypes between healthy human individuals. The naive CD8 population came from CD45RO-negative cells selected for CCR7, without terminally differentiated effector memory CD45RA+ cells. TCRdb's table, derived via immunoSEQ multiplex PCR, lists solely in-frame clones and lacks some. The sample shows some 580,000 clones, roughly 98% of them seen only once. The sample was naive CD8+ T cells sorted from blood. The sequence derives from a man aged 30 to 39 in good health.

As DNA, the CDR3 is TGTGCCAGCAGTGACGCCCGGACTAGGAACACAGATACGCAGTATTTT. This sequence encodes CASSDARTRNTDTQYF. The chain uses TRBV6-1 and TRBJ2-3; 7 nucleotides align to TRBD2. CDR3 size: 16 residues. Germline V gene sequence: CDR1 MNHNS, CDR2 SASEGT. V dropped 3 bases and J dropped 2; count of bases not matched to a gene: 8.